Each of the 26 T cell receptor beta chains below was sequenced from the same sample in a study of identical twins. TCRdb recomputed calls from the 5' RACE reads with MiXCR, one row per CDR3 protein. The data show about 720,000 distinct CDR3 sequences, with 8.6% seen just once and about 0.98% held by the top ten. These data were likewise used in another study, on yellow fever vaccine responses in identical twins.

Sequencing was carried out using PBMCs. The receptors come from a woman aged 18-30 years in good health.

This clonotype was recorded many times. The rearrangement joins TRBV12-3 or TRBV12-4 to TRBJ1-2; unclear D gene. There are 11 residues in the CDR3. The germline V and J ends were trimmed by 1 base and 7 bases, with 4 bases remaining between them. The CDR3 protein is CASSLGSGYTF. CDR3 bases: TGTGCCAGCAGTTTAGGGAGTGGCTACACCTTC.

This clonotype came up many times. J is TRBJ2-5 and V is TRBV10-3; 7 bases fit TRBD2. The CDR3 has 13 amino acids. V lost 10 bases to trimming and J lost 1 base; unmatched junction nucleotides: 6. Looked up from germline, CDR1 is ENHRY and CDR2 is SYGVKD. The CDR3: CATSGGPQETQYF. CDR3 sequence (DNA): TGTGCCACTTCGGGAGGCCCCCAAGAGACCCAGTACTTC.

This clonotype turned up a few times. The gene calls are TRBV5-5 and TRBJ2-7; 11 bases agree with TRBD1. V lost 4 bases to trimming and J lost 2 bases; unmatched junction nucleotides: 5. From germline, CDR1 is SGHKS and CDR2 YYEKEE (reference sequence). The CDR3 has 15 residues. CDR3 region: CASSGQGAGTYEQYF. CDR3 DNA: TGTGCCAGCAGCGGACAGGGGGCGGGGACCTACGAGCAGTACTTC.

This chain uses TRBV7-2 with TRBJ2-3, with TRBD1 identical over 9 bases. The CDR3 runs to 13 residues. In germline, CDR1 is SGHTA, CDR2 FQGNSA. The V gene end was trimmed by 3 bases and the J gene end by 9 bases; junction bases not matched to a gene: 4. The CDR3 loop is CASSLGGQGTQYF. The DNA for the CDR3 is TGTGCCAGCAGCTTGGGAGGACAGGGGACGCAGTATTTT. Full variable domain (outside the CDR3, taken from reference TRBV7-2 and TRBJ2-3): GAGVSQSPSNKVTEKGKDVELRCDPISGHTALYWYRQSLGQGLEFLIYFQGNSAPDKSGLPSDRFSAERTGGSVSTLTIQRTQQEDSAVYLCASSLGGQGTQYFGPGTRLTVL.

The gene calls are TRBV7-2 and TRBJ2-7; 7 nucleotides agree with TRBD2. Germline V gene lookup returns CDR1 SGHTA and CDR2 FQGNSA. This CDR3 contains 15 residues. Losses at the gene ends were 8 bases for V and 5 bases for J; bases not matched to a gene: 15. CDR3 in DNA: TGTGCCAGCGCCGTGTGGGGAGGGACGTGGGACGAGCAGTACTTC. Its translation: CASAVWGGTWDEQYF. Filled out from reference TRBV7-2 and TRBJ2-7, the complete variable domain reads GAGVSQSPSNKVTEKGKDVELRCDPISGHTALYWYRQSLGQGLEFLIYFQGNSAPDKSGLPSDRFSAERTGGSVSTLTIQRTQQEDSAVYLCASAVWGGTWDEQYFGPGTRLTVT.

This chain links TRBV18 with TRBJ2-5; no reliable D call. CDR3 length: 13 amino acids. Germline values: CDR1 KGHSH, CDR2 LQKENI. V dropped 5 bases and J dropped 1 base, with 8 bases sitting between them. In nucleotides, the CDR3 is TGTGCCAGCTCAGGAAGGCTCCAAGAGACCCAGTACTTC. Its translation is CASSGRLQETQYF.

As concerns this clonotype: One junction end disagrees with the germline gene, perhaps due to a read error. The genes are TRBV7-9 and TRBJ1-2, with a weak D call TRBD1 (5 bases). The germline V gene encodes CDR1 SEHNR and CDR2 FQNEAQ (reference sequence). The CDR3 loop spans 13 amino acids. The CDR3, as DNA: TGTGCCACCAGCTTAGGAGGAGGGGTCGGCTACACCTTC. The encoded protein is CATSLGGGVGYTF. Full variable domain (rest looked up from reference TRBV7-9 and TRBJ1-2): DTGVSQNPRHKITKRGQNVTFRCDPISEHNRLYWYRQTLGQGPEFLTYFQNEAQLEKSRLLSDRFSAERPKGSFSTLEIQRTEQGDSAMYLCATSLGGGVGYTFGSGTRLTVV.

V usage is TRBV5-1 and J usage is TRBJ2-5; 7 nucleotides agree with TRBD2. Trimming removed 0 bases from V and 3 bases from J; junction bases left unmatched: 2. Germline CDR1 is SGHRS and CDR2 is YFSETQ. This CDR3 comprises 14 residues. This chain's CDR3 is CASSLDLAEETQYF. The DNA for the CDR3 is TGCGCCAGCAGCTTGGATCTAGCGGAAGAGACCCAGTACTTC.

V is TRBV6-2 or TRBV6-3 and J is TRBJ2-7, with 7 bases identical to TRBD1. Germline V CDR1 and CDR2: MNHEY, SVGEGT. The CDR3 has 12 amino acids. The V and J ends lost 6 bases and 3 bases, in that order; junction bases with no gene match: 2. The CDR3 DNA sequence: TGTGCCAGCAGGACAGGGAACTACGAGCAGTACTTC. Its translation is CASRTGNYEQYF.

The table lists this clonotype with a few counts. The CDR3 region is CASSMEGVSGFYEQYF. The CDR3 DNA follows: TGTGCCAGCAGTATGGAGGGCGTATCGGGCTTTTACGAGCAGTACTTC. The chain has TRBV28 and TRBJ2-7; tentatively, D is TRBD2 (6 bases). The CDR3 has 16 residues. V dropped 5 bases and J dropped 4 bases, with 21 bases sitting between them. Per the germline V gene, CDR1 is MDHEN and CDR2 is SYDVKM.

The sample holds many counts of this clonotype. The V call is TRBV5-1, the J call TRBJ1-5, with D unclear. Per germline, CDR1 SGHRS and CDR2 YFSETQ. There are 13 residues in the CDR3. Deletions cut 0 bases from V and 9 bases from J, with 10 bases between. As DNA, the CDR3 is TGCGCCAGCAGCTTGGAAGGATGGGGGCCCCAGCATTTT. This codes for CASSLEGWGPQHF.

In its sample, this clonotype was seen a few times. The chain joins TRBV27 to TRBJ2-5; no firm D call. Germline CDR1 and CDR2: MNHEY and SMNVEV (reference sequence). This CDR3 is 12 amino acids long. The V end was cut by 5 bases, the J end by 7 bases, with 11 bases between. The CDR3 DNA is TGTGCCAGCAGTCCCAACTGGGGGACCCAGTACTTC. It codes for CASSPNWGTQYF.

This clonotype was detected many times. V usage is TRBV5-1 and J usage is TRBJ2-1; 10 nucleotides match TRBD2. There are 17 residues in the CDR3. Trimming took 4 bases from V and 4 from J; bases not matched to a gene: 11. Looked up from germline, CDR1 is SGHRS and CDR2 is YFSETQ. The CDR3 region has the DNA TGCGCCAGCAGCCCGGGACTAGCGCGATCAATTTACAATGAGCAGTTCTTC. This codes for CASSPGLARSIYNEQFF.

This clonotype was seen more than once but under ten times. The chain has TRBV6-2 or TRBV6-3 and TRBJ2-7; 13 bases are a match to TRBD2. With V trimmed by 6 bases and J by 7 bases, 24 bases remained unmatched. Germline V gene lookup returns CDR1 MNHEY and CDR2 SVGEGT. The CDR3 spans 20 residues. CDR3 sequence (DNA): TGTGCCAGCAGCCGACTAAACGCGACAGGGATAGGGACTAGCGGGAAAGAGCAGTACTTC. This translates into CASSRLNATGIGTSGKEQYF.

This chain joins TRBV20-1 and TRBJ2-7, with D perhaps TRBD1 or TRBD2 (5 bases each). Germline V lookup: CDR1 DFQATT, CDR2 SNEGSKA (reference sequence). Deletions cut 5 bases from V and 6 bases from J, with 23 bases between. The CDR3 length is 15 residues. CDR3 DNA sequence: TGCAGTGCTCCATCCTTACCGGGACCCGGAGGCGAGCAGTACTTC. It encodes CSAPSLPGPGGEQYF.

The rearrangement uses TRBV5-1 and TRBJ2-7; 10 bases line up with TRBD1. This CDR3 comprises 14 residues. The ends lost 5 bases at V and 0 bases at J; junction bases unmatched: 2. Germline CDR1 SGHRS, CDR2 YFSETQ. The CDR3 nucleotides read TGCGCCAGCAGGACAGGGGGCTTCTCCTACGAGCAGTACTTC. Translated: CASRTGGFSYEQYF.

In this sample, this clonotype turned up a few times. The CDR3 protein is CSVDISGSTNEQYF. The CDR3 bases are TGCAGCGTTGACATTAGCGGGAGTACCAACGAGCAGTACTTC. The V gene is TRBV29-1, the J gene TRBJ2-7, with 9 bases identical to TRBD2. Germline trimming cut 3 bases from V and 5 bases from J; bases unmatched to any gene: 8. The V gene's germline CDR1 is SQVTM and CDR2 ANQGSEA. The length of the CDR3 is 14 residues.

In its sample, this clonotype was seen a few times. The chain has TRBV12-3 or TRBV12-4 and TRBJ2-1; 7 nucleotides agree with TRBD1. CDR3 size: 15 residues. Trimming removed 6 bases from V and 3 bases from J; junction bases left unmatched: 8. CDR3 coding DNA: TGTGCCAGCAGCCTAGGACAGGATAACTACAATGAGCAGTTCTTC. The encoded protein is CASSLGQDNYNEQFF.

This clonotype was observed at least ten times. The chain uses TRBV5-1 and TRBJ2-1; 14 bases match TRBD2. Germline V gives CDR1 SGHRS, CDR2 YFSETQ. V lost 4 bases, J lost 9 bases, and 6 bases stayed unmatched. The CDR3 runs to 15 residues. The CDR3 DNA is TGCGCCAGCAGCCGGGGACTAGCGGGAGTGGGTGAGCAGTTCTTC. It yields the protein CASSRGLAGVGEQFF.

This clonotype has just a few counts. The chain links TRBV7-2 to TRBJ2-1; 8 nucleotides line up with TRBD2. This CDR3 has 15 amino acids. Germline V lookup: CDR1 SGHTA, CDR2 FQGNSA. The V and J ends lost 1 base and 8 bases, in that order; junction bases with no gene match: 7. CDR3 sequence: CASSLGSGESDEQFF. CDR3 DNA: TGTGCCAGCAGCTTAGGTAGCGGGGAGTCGGATGAGCAGTTCTTC.

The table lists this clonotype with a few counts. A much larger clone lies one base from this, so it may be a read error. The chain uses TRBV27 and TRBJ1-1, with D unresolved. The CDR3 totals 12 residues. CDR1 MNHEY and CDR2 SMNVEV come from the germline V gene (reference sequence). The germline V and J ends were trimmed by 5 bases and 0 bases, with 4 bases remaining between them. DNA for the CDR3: TGTGCCAGCAGTACAGTGAACACTGAAGCTTTCTTT. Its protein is CASSTVNTEAFF.

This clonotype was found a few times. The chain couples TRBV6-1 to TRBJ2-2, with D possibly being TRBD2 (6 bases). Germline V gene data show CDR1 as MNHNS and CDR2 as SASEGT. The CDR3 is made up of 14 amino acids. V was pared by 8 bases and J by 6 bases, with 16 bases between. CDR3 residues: CASRLGASAGELFF. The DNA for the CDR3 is TGTGCCAGCCGCCTGGGAGCTAGCGCCGGGGAGCTGTTTTTT.

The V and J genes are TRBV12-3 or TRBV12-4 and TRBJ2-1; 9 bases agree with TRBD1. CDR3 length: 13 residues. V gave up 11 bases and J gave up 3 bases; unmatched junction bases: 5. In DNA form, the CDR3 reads TGTGCCGTCCGGGACAGGGACTACAATGAGCAGTTCTTC. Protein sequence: CAVRDRDYNEQFF.

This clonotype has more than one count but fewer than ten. The CDR3 DNA sequence: TGTGCCAGCAGCCAACATGGACTCATATTCGATGGTGAGCAGTTCTTC. As protein: CASSQHGLIFDGEQFF. V and J are TRBV14 and TRBJ2-1, with D maybe TRBD2 (5 bases). Germline assignment: CDR1 SGHDN and CDR2 FVKESK. Trimming cost V 2 bases and J 9 bases, with 20 bases left between them. The CDR3 totals 16 residues.

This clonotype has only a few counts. For the CDR3, the DNA is TGTGCCAGCAGCTTTCTAGCGGTCCTCACAGATACGCAGTATTTT. Protein sequence: CASSFLAVLTDTQYF. The gene calls are TRBV7-6 and TRBJ2-3; TRBD2 aligns across 7 bases. CDR1 is SGHVS and CDR2 is FNYEAQ in the germline V gene. V shed 3 bases, J shed 2 bases, and the junction held 5 bases outside the gene matches. The CDR3 length is 15 residues.

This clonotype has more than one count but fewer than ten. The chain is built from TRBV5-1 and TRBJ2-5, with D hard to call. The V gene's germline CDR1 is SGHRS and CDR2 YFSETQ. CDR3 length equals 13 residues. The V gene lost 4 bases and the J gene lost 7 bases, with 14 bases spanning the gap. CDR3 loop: CASSPGERVTQYF. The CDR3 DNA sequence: TGCGCCAGCAGCCCGGGTGAAAGGGTGACCCAGTACTTC.